Each of the 26 T cell receptor beta chains below was sequenced from the same sample in a study of shared clonotypes between healthy human individuals. The protocol was immunoSEQ multiplex PCR, while the TCRdb copy is restricted to in-frame clones and leaves out a portion. The sample consists of about 2.3 million clones, roughly 90% of them appearing once. The specimen sequenced was naive CD4+ T cells from PBMCs. Subset specified: CD45RA+ positively selected. The source of these receptors is a man between 18 and 35 years old in good health. Some clones in this sample may be carry-over from other donors' samples.

This chain joins TRBV5-4 and TRBJ2-2, with D perhaps TRBD1 (6 bases). Trimming pared 0 bases from V and 2 bases from J, leaving 11 bases between. Germline-derived CDR1 and CDR2 are SGHNT and YYREEE (reference sequence). The CDR3 is 16 residues long. DNA for the CDR3: TGTGCCAGCAGCTTGGGTCCCAGGGGCAACACCGGGGAGCTGTTTTTT. Amino acid sequence: CASSLGPRGNTGELFF.

In the case of this clone: Other DNA sequences within the sample encode an identical CDR3. The chain links TRBV5-1 to TRBJ2-7; D is ambiguous. Between the trimmed V and J ends, which lost 2 bases and 0 bases, there was a span of 9 bases. The germline V gene encodes CDR1 SGHRS and CDR2 YFSETQ. This CDR3 contains 14 residues. The CDR3, as DNA: TGCGCCAGCAGCTTAGCAGAATCCTCCTACGAGCAGTACTTC. This encodes CASSLAESSYEQYF.

This clone showed up just once. The V call is TRBV10-3, the J call TRBJ2-1; 10 nucleotides agree with TRBD2. V gave up 3 bases and J gave up 7 bases; unmatched junction bases: 9. The CDR3 is 16 amino acids. CDR1 is ENHRY, CDR2 SYGVKD, per germline. The chain's CDR3 is CAISDASGRIRNEQFF. The CDR3 nucleotides read TGTGCCATCAGTGATGCTAGCGGGAGAATCAGGAATGAGCAGTTCTTC.

This clone appeared a single time. This chain uses TRBV27 with TRBJ2-7; D gene unclear. This CDR3 contains 13 residues. Between the trimmed V and J ends, which lost 4 bases and 5 bases, there was a span of 12 bases. Germline assignment: CDR1 MNHEY and CDR2 SMNVEV (reference sequence). The CDR3 DNA reads TGTGCCAGCAGTTCCGCAGGAAGGGACGAGCAGTACTTC. Its protein is CASSSAGRDEQYF.

The gene calls are TRBV2 and TRBJ2-1; D might be TRBD1 (6 bases). This CDR3 has 15 amino acids. CDR1 and CDR2 (germline): SNHLY, FYNNEI. Between the trimmed V and J ends, which lost 7 bases and 3 bases, there was a span of 16 bases. The CDR3 coding sequence is TGTGCCAGCATCCAACAGGGACCCAACTACAATGAGCAGTTCTTC. It translates to CASIQQGPNYNEQFF.

The V call is TRBV5-1, the J call TRBJ1-2; D not resolved. The CDR3 is 13 amino acids. Germline V gene lookup returns CDR1 SGHRS and CDR2 YFSETQ. The germline V and J ends were trimmed by 0 bases and 6 bases, with 9 bases remaining between them. The CDR3 nucleotides read TGCGCCAGCAGCTTGGGAACCAACCATGGCTACACCTTC. It encodes CASSLGTNHGYTF.

DNA for the CDR3: TGTGCCAGCAGCTCTCGACTAGCGGAGGGGTCCTACAATGAGCAGTTCTTC. It specifies CASSSRLAEGSYNEQFF. This sequence joins TRBV7-2 and TRBJ2-1; 9 positions match TRBD2. CDR3 length: 17 residues. V shed 4 bases and J 1 base; nucleotides not matched to a gene: 8. Germline loops: CDR1 SGHTA, CDR2 FQGNSA. Variable domain in full (rest from reference TRBV7-2 and TRBJ2-1): GAGVSQSPSNKVTEKGKDVELRCDPISGHTALYWYRQSLGQGLEFLIYFQGNSAPDKSGLPSDRFSAERTGGSVSTLTIQRTQQEDSAVYLCASSSRLAEGSYNEQFFGPGTRLTVL.

Only one count was recorded for this clone. This sample includes further DNA sequences coding for the same CDR3. This chain connects TRBV7-3 to TRBJ1-5, with D unclear. Trimming removed 5 bases at V and 0 bases at J, with 5 bases between. This CDR3 contains 13 residues. Germline CDR1 and CDR2: SGHTA and FQGTGA. Here the CDR3 reads CASSADSNQPQHF. The CDR3 DNA reads as TGTGCCAGCAGCGCCGATAGCAATCAGCCCCAGCATTTT.

This chain joins TRBV5-4 and TRBJ2-3, with a weak D call TRBD1 (6 bases). The germline CDR1 and CDR2 sequences are SGHNT and YYREEE (reference sequence). V was clipped by 1 base and J by 1 base, with 10 bases between them. CDR3 length: 15 amino acids. The CDR3 sequence: CASSLPDSRTDTQYF. CDR3 sequence (DNA): TGTGCCAGCAGCTTGCCGGACAGCCGCACAGATACGCAGTATTTT.

V and J are TRBV27 and TRBJ2-5; either TRBD1 or TRBD2 may fit D (5 bases each). Germline CDR1 and CDR2: MNHEY and SMNVEV (reference sequence). Trimming shortened V by 6 bases and J by 2 bases, and 13 bases separated the two germline ends. The CDR3 is 14 residues long. CDR3 bases: TGTGCCAGCAGGCGCCGGGGCACGCAAGAGACCCAGTACTTC. Translation gives CASRRRGTQETQYF.

The rearrangement links TRBV2 to TRBJ1-5; weak D call: TRBD1 (6 bases). The germline V gene encodes CDR1 SNHLY and CDR2 FYNNEI. V was clipped by 5 bases and J by 0 bases, with 14 bases between them. This CDR3 has 16 residues. CDR3 DNA: TGTGCCAGCAGTCCCGGGACATTTTATAGCAATCAGCCCCAGCATTTT. Its protein is CASSPGTFYSNQPQHF.

The chain couples TRBV2 to TRBJ1-5, with 8 positions matching TRBD1. CDR3 length equals 14 residues. V shed 6 bases, J shed 5 bases, and the junction held 6 bases outside the gene matches. Germline V gene data show CDR1 as SNHLY and CDR2 as FYNNEI. The CDR3 protein is CASSATGGDQPQHF. In DNA form, the CDR3 reads TGTGCCAGCAGCGCTACAGGGGGGGATCAGCCCCAGCATTTT.

To note about this clone: The same CDR3 can be traced to other DNA sequences in this sample. The chain is built from TRBV10-3 and TRBJ1-5, with TRBD1 matching 8 bases. The CDR3 is 16 amino acids. Losses at the gene ends were 3 bases for V and 0 bases for J; bases not matched to a gene: 4. CDR1 is ENHRY, CDR2 SYGVKD, per germline. CDR3 residues: CAISEQGGGSNQPQHF. CDR3 in DNA: TGTGCCATCAGTGAACAGGGGGGGGGTAGCAATCAGCCCCAGCATTTT.

This rearrangement joins TRBV19 to TRBJ2-7; a possible D gene is TRBD1 (8 bases). Trimming cost V 4 bases and J 4 bases, with 14 bases left between them. CDR1 is LNHDA, CDR2 SQIVND, per germline (reference sequence). This CDR3 is 14 amino acids long. For the CDR3, the DNA is TGTGCCAGTAGTAAGACAGGGGAGGGGTACGAGCAGTACTTC. Residues: CASSKTGEGYEQYF. Full variable domain (outside the CDR3, taken from reference TRBV19 and TRBJ2-7): DGGITQSPKYLFRKEGQNVTLSCEQNLNHDAMYWYRQDPGQGLRLIYYSQIVNDFQKGDIAEGYSVSREKKESFPLTVTSAQKNPTAFYLCASSKTGEGYEQYFGPGTRLTVT.

The rearrangement uses TRBV4-1 and TRBJ2-3; D is ambiguous. V was clipped by 4 bases and J by 3 bases, with 8 bases between them. The CDR3 extends over 13 amino acids. From germline, CDR1 is MGHRA and CDR2 YSYEKL. This CDR3 reads CASSRYETDTQYF. Written as DNA, the CDR3 is TGCGCCAGCAGCCGGTACGAGACAGATACGCAGTATTTT.

The rearrangement links TRBV4-2 to TRBJ1-4; 8 nucleotides line up with TRBD1. The CDR3 covers 14 residues. Germline CDR1 and CDR2: LGHNA and YNFKEQ. J was trimmed by 7 bases and V by 4 bases; bases with no gene match: 5. This CDR3 is CASSLDRGGEKLFF. In DNA form, the CDR3 reads TGTGCCAGCAGCCTCGACAGGGGCGGTGAAAAACTGTTTTTT.

The chain combines TRBV6-6 with TRBJ2-3; 7 bases are a match to TRBD2. The CDR3 consists of 16 residues. The V gene end was trimmed by 7 bases and the J gene end by 0 bases; junction bases not matched to a gene: 10. Per the germline V gene, CDR1 is MNHNY and CDR2 is SVGAGI (reference sequence). The CDR3: CASTELAIVSTDTQYF. The CDR3 DNA reads as TGTGCCAGCACCGAACTAGCGATTGTTAGCACAGATACGCAGTATTTT.

This chain joins TRBV4-1 and TRBJ1-2; D not resolved. Germline V gene sequence: CDR1 MGHRA, CDR2 YSYEKL. The CDR3 has 15 amino acids. V lost 4 bases, J lost 0 bases, and 12 bases lay in between. The CDR3 is CASSPWGSTNYGYTF. CDR3 sequence (DNA): TGCGCCAGCAGCCCGTGGGGATCCACTAACTATGGCTACACCTTC.

For this clone: Here the CDR3 omits its conserved ending phenylalanine or tryptophan, so a read error is the likely source. The chain links TRBV5-6 to TRBJ1-2; TRBD1 matches at 7 bases. Trimming took 1 base from V and 0 from J; bases not matched to a gene: 3. Per germline, CDR1 SGHDT and CDR2 YYEEEE. The CDR3 extends over 15 amino acids. The CDR3 DNA sequence: TGTGCCAGCAGCTTGCGAACAGGGGCTAACTATGGCTACACCTGC. It specifies CASSLRTGANYGYTC.

The rearrangement links TRBV14 to TRBJ2-5; possibly TRBD1 for D (7 bases). This CDR3 is built from 14 residues. Trimming removed 4 bases from V and 5 bases from J, with 14 bases in between. Germline V gene data show CDR1 as SGHDN and CDR2 as FVKESK. The CDR3 sequence: CASSPGGLRETQYF. The CDR3 nucleotides are TGTGCCAGCAGCCCAGGGGGGCTGAGGGAGACCCAGTACTTC.

This chain joins TRBV11-2 and TRBJ1-2; the D gene is possibly TRBD1 (6 bases). Germline V gives CDR1 SGHAT, CDR2 FQNNGV. V shed 0 bases and J shed 4 bases, with 15 bases lying between them. The CDR3 has 16 residues. The CDR3 nucleotides read TGTGCCAGCAGCTTAGATCGGGGCAGGGGCTCCTATGGCTACACCTTC. Its protein product is CASSLDRGRGSYGYTF.

The chain recombines TRBV5-1 with TRBJ2-1; 11 nucleotides align to TRBD2. CDR3 length: 14 residues. Germline CDR1 is SGHRS and CDR2 is YFSETQ. Trimming cost V 7 bases and J 6 bases; bases outside gene matches: 6. The CDR3 nucleotides read TGCGCCAGCTATCTAGCGGGAGGTTTCAATGAGCAGTTCTTC. Residues: CASYLAGGFNEQFF.

This chain links TRBV2 with TRBJ1-5; D unclear. CDR1 is SNHLY and CDR2 is FYNNEI in the germline V gene. V lost 3 bases to trimming and J lost 2 bases, with 5 bases between them. The CDR3 runs 13 residues. CDR3 amino acids: CASSELRNQPQHF. The CDR3 bases are TGTGCCAGCAGTGAGTTGCGCAATCAGCCCCAGCATTTT.

The chain recombines TRBV19 with TRBJ1-1, with 7 bases that match TRBD1. The CDR3 is made up of 15 amino acids. In germline, CDR1 is LNHDA, CDR2 SQIVND (reference sequence). J was trimmed by 0 bases and V by 4 bases; bases with no gene match: 5. The CDR3 DNA sequence: TGTGCCAGTAGTAGCAGGGGGACAGTGAACACTGAAGCTTTCTTT. It yields the protein CASSSRGTVNTEAFF.

This clone was counted once. V gene TRBV4-1 combines with J gene TRBJ1-1; D call uncertain. Germline V gives CDR1 MGHRA, CDR2 YSYEKL. V was pared by 2 bases and J by 1 base, with 8 bases between. CDR3 size: 14 residues. This chain's CDR3 is CASSQTFRNTEAFF. The CDR3 DNA follows: TGCGCCAGCAGCCAAACTTTCAGGAACACTGAAGCTTTCTTT.

Concerning this clone itself: The same CDR3 can be traced to other DNA sequences in this sample. The chain is built from TRBV28 and TRBJ2-2, with D hard to call. Trimming shortened V by 2 bases and J by 0 bases, and 7 bases separated the two germline ends. CDR1 and CDR2 (germline): MDHEN, SYDVKM. The CDR3 runs to 15 residues. CDR3 region: CASSLVVTNTGELFF. The DNA of the CDR3 is TGTGCCAGCAGTTTAGTGGTTACGAACACCGGGGAGCTGTTTTTT.